The sequence of this T cell receptor (beta chain) was determined in a study of human CD8 memory T cell subsets. The CDR3 sequence is 14 residues long. Germline V lookup: CDR1 DFQATT, CDR2 SNEGSKA (reference sequence). With exhausted-like traits, TPEX cells were early memory CD8+ T cells that were CCR7+ PD-1+ TIGIT+. It was negative magnetic separation that enriched the total CD8+ T cells. The TCR beta sequencing libraries came from UMI-labeled 5' RACE. Reanalyzing the 5' RACE reads, TCRdb keeps one entry per CDR3 protein, without DNA. Its table records fewer than 11,000 distinct CDR3 sequences. This chain connects TRBV20-1 to TRBJ2-7; TCRdb lists TRBD1, though no DNA is available to test this call. The source is a human donor in good health. Sequencing was carried out using CD8+ T cells from PBMCs. The CDR3 sequence is CSASHDRQGYEQYF.